What follows is one T cell receptor beta chain and its context. Indicated treatment: around 19 received Ad26.COV2.S at low or high dose, single or two shots; about 5 received placebo; per-sample allocation not given. The samples were gathered on day 63 after the first injection of vaccine or placebo. This sample is part of a study of Ad26.COV2.S vaccination and SARS-CoV-2 variants. Sequencing used immunoSEQ multiplex PCR; TCRdb keeps in-frame clones, though not all of them. The data contain over 400,000 clones, around 92% of them singletons. The CDR3 is made up of 15 amino acids. Germline-derived CDR1 and CDR2 are MNHEY and SMNVEV (reference sequence). V lost 6 bases and J lost 0, with 15 bases in between.

The source is a person aged 18-60 years who received the Ad26.COV2.S COVID-19 vaccine or a placebo. The sequencing here drew on peripheral blood, taken in a trial of Ad26.COV2.S vaccine versus placebo. V usage is TRBV27 and J usage is TRBJ2-7; tentatively, D is TRBD2 (6 bases). CDR3 bases: TGTGCCAGCAGGGACCGGGACTCCGACTCCTACGAGCAGTACTTC. Its protein product is CASRDRDSDSYEQYF.